Following are 7 T cell receptor beta chains from one sample sequenced in a study of post-analysis software for immune sequencing data. Whole-study findings and limits: Among roughly five TRBV segments more frequent in patients than controls were TRBV5-6, TRBV5-1 and TRBV20-1.

Their antigen targets remain unknown. Unique molecular identifiers featured in each of the TCR beta cDNA libraries. TCRdb redid the calling of the PCR reads with MiXCR, one entry per CDR3 protein. The sample yields about 540,000 distinct CDR3 sequences, 34% seen once. The sample comprised blood. The receptors here all came from a girl younger than 18 with multiple sclerosis.

This rearrangement joins TRBV20-1 to TRBJ2-2; the match to TRBD1 covers 8 bases. CDR3 size: 16 residues. Germline CDR1 is DFQATT and CDR2 is SNEGSKA (reference sequence). V was pared by 1 base and J by 3 bases, with 7 bases of the junction left unmatched. This CDR3 is CSARVAGTGHTGELFF. CDR3 nucleotides: TGCAGTGCTAGAGTTGCGGGGACAGGCCACACCGGGGAGCTGTTTTTT.

About this clonotype itself: A read error may produce the germline difference seen at one junction end. V and J are TRBV5-1 and TRBJ2-7; the D is unclear. This CDR3 contains 13 residues. Germline CDR1 and CDR2: SGHRS and YFSETQ. The CDR3 DNA reads TGCGCCAGCAGCTTGGAGGTTCTGGGTGAGCAATACTTC. This translates into CASSLEVLGEQYF.

This clonotype was counted many times. CDR3: CASSFGSSYEQYF. CDR3 DNA sequence: TGTGCCAGCAGTTTCGGGAGCTCCTACGAGCAGTACTTC. This chain uses TRBV12-3 or TRBV12-4 with TRBJ2-7; D perhaps matches TRBD2 (6 bases). The ends were cut back, 3 bases at V and 0 bases at J, with 6 bases in the middle. The CDR3 loop spans 13 amino acids.

The chain joins TRBV3-1 to TRBJ2-4; 9 bases are shared with TRBD2. This CDR3 spans 13 amino acids. From germline, CDR1 is LGHDT and CDR2 YNNKEL (reference sequence). V was pared by 4 bases and J by 8 bases, with 3 bases of the junction left unmatched. The CDR3 DNA follows: TGTGCCAGCAGCCTTAGCGGGGGTGACATTCAGTACTTC. This codes for CASSLSGGDIQYF.

This rearrangement joins TRBV27 to TRBJ1-2; D is perhaps TRBD1 (6 bases). Trimming cost V 2 bases and J 4 bases, with 14 bases left between them. The CDR3 extends over 15 amino acids. Germline CDR1 MNHEY, CDR2 SMNVEV (reference sequence). CDR3 region: CASSLTQRGPYGYTF. The CDR3, as DNA: TGTGCCAGCAGTTTAACCCAGCGGGGGCCCTATGGCTACACCTTC.

The chain is built from TRBV19 and TRBJ1-2; 8 nucleotides match TRBD1. V trimming: 6 bases; J trimming: 5 bases; junction bases outside the gene matches: 8. CDR3 length: 14 residues. Germline V lookup: CDR1 LNHDA, CDR2 SQIVND (reference sequence). CDR3 sequence (DNA): TGTGCCAGTAGATCGGACAGGGCACAATATGGCTACACCTTC. It specifies CASRSDRAQYGYTF.

This clonotype has just a few counts. The chain couples TRBV27 to TRBJ1-2; 7 bases are a match to TRBD1. Germline V CDR1 and CDR2: MNHEY, SMNVEV (reference sequence). This CDR3 comprises 15 residues. The V segment lost 5 bases and the J segment 5 bases; nucleotides outside the gene matches: 11. CDR3 DNA: TGTGCCAGCAGTCCCTCGACAGGGAGGCGGTATGGCTACACCTTC. It translates to CASSPSTGRRYGYTF.